This T cell receptor (beta chain) was obtained from a study of technical replicates of blood from several donors. This clone was detected only once. Using immunoSEQ multiplex PCR, the repertoire was profiled, and TCRdb retains in-frame clones only, with some absent. Of roughly 100,000 clones listed, 95% to 97% are singletons. Trimming cost V 5 bases and J 3 bases, with 5 bases left between them. Looked up from germline, CDR1 is MNHNS and CDR2 is SASEGT. This CDR3 has 11 amino acids. This chain joins TRBV6-1 and TRBJ2-7; D is unclear. This TCR derives from a human donor in good health. The sequencing input was T cells isolated from PBMCs. The DNA of the CDR3 is TGTGCCAGCAGTAACAGCTACGAGCAGTACTTC. The encoded protein is CASSNSYEQYF.